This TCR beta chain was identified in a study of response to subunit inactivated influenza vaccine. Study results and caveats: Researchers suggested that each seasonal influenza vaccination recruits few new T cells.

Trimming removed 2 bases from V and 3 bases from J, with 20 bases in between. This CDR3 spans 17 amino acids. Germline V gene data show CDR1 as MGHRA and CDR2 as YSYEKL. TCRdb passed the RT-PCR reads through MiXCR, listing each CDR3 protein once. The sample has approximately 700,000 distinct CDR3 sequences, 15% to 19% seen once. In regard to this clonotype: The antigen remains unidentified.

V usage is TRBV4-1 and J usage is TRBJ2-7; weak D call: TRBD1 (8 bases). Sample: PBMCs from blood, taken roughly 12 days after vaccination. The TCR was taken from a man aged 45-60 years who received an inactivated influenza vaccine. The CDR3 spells CASSQSEWTGRDYEQYF. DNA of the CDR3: TGCGCCAGCAGCCAAAGTGAGTGGACAGGGAGGGACTACGAGCAGTACTTC.